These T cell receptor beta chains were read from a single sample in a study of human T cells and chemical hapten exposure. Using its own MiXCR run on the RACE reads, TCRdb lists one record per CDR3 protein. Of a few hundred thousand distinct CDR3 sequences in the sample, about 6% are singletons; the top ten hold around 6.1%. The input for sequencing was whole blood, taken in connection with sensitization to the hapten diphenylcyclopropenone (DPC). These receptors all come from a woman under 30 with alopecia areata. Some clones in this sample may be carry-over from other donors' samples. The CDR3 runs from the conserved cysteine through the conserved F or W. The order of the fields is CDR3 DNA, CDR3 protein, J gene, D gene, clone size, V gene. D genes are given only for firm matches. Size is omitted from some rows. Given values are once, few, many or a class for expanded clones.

TGTGCCAGCGGGGCGGGGGGAAACACAGATACGCAGTATTTT CASGAGGNTDTQYF TRBJ2-3 TRBD2 few TRBV6-5
TGCGCCAGCAGCCACCTCAGTTCCCCAGATACGCAGTATTTT CASSHLSSPDTQYF TRBJ2-3 . few TRBV4-3
TGTGCCAGCAGTGAAGCCTCGGGCACAGATACGCAGTATTTT CASSEASGTDTQYF TRBJ2-3 . many TRBV6-1
TGTGCCAGCAGCAGGGATGTAGGGGGGCCCGGGGCCAACGTCCTGACTTTC CASSRDVGGPGANVLTF TRBJ2-6 . . TRBV5-4
TGTGCCAGCAGTGCTAGCGGCCAAGAGACCCAGTACTTC CASSASGQETQYF TRBJ2-5 TRBD2 few TRBV28
TGTGCTAGCAACTTCGAGACCGGAGATACGCAGTATTTT CASNFETGDTQYF TRBJ2-3 . . TRBV7-7
TGTGCCAGCAGCTCCGACAGGGCCCACCAAGAGACCCAGTACTTC CASSSDRAHQETQYF TRBJ2-5 TRBD1 few TRBV5-6
TGTGCCATCAGTCAGGGGGAAAGAGGAAACACCATATATTTT CAISQGERGNTIYF TRBJ1-3 TRBD1 many TRBV10-3
TGTGCCAGCAGCTTAGAGGGCAGGGGGATGAACATTCAGTACTTC CASSLEGRGMNIQYF TRBJ2-4 TRBD1 . TRBV7-2
TGTGCCTTGAGGGGGGGTGGAGATACGCAGTATTTT CALRGGGDTQYF TRBJ2-3 . many TRBV7-2
TGCGCCAGCAGCCAAGATAGTATCAGCGGGGGCTACGAGCAGTACTTC CASSQDSISGGYEQYF TRBJ2-7 TRBD2 . TRBV4-3
TGTGCCAGCAGTTTCACGCGGGGGACAGATACGCAGTATTTT CASSFTRGTDTQYF TRBJ2-3 TRBD2 . TRBV12-3/TRBV12-4
TGTGCCAGCAGTTTCCCTGCGGGGTCTCAGCCCCAGCATTTT CASSFPAGSQPQHF TRBJ1-5 . many TRBV28
TGTGCCAGCAGCCAGGAGAAAATGGCCAAAAACATTCAGTACTTC CASSQEKMAKNIQYF TRBJ2-4 . many TRBV4-2
TGTGCCAGCAGTTCAGGGTTTGAAAAACTGTTTTTT CASSSGFEKLFF TRBJ1-4 . many TRBV12-3/TRBV12-4
TGTGCCAGTAGTACGCACCCGGGCGGCACAGATACGCAGTATTTT CASSTHPGGTDTQYF TRBJ2-3 . few TRBV19
TGTGCCAGCAGCCAATCGCAGGGGAAAGCTTTCTTT CASSQSQGKAFF TRBJ1-1 . many TRBV3-1
TGCAGCGTTGGGGGAGGGCCAGGGGGCCGGTCCTACGAGCAGTACTTC CSVGGGPGGRSYEQYF TRBJ2-7 . few TRBV29-1
TGTGCCAGCTCACCCCTAACGGGACAGGGGGAAGAGACCCAGTACTTC CASSPLTGQGEETQYF TRBJ2-5 TRBD1 . TRBV18
TGTGCCAGCAGGTGGGGACAGGGGCCTTACAATGAGCAGTTCTTC CASRWGQGPYNEQFF TRBJ2-1 TRBD1 . TRBV28
TGTGCCAGCAGCCCAGGCGAAGGGGCGAGCAATCAGCCCCAGCATTTT CASSPGEGASNQPQHF TRBJ1-5 . . TRBV7-8
TGTGCCAGCAGCGTCCTAACAGGGAACGAGCAGTACTTC CASSVLTGNEQYF TRBJ2-7 . few TRBV7-9
TGTGCCAGCAGCTTAAGGAGGTCAAGGGAGGGAGATACGCAGTATTTT CASSLRRSREGDTQYF TRBJ2-3 TRBD2 . TRBV7-8
TGTGCCAGCAGTTTAAGATGGGGGGATAATAATTCACCCCTCCACTTT CASSLRWGDNNSPLHF TRBJ1-6 . many TRBV12-3/TRBV12-4
TGTGCCAGCAGTTACTCGTTTTCTCGGGGGCTGAACACTGAAGCTTTCTTT CASSYSFSRGLNTEAFF TRBJ1-1 . . TRBV6-5
TGCAGTGCTAGAGTCGGGGGACAGCTCAATCAGCCCCAGCATTTT CSARVGGQLNQPQHF TRBJ1-5 TRBD1 many TRBV20-1
TGTGCCACCAGCAGGGGACTAGCGGGGGCCAGCTCCTACAATGAGCAGTTCTTC CATSRGLAGASSYNEQFF TRBJ2-1 TRBD2 few TRBV15
TGCAGTGCGGGATACAGGGGGGGTAGCCTTCCAGATACGCAGTATTTT CSAGYRGGSLPDTQYF TRBJ2-3 . . TRBV20-1
TGCAGTGCTAGAGATATCATGGGTGATGCGGGCAAAGCTTTCTTT CSARDIMGDAGKAFF TRBJ1-1 . many TRBV20-1
TGTGCCACCGCATCCTACAACCAACCGGGAAACACCATATATTTT CATASYNQPGNTIYF TRBJ1-3 . many TRBV5-4
TGCAGCGTGAGGGGACAGGAAAACACTGAAGCTTTCTTT CSVRGQENTEAFF TRBJ1-1 TRBD1 few TRBV29-1
TGTGCCAGCAGTGATGGGATACCCACTGAAGCTTTCTTT CASSDGIPTEAFF TRBJ1-1 . . TRBV2
TGCGCCAGCAGCTTGGGTCTTAGCGGGGGCGGAGATACGCAGTATTTT CASSLGLSGGGDTQYF TRBJ2-3 TRBD2 many TRBV5-1
TGCGCCAGCAGGCGGGACAGTAACTCTGGAAACACCATATATTTT CASRRDSNSGNTIYF TRBJ1-3 TRBD1 many TRBV5-1
TGTGCCAGCAGCCCCCGTCCCCCCGGGATCACTGAAGCTTTCTTT CASSPRPPGITEAFF TRBJ1-1 . many TRBV12-3/TRBV12-4
TGTGCCAGCAGTTACTTACGGGGAACTAATGAAAAACTGTTTTTT CASSYLRGTNEKLFF TRBJ1-4 . many TRBV6-5
TGTGCCAGCAGCAGAGAACGGAGACAGGGGGCCAAGTATCAGCCCCAGCATTTT CASSRERRQGAKYQPQHF TRBJ1-5 TRBD1 few TRBV5-6
TGTGCCAGCAGCTTAGATAGGAATTCACCCCTCCACTTT CASSLDRNSPLHF TRBJ1-6 . many TRBV7-3
TGTGCCAGCATCTTACGCCGGGACTGGCCCAACAATGAGCAGTTCTTC CASILRRDWPNNEQFF TRBJ2-1 . . TRBV28
TGTGCCAGCAGTTTCGGCCGTGGGGATGGGCAGTACTTC CASSFGRGDGQYF TRBJ2-7 . . TRBV12-3/TRBV12-4
TGTGCCAGCAGTCGCACCGGGGAGCTGTTTTTT CASSRTGELFF TRBJ2-2 . many TRBV12-3/TRBV12-4
TGTGCCAGCAGCCAACAGGGATCCTATAATTCACCCCTCCACTTT CASSQQGSYNSPLHF TRBJ1-6 . many TRBV6-5
TGTGCCAGCAGCATGGGTCAAGAAGCTTTCTTT CASSMGQEAFF TRBJ1-1 . many TRBV12-3/TRBV12-4
TGTGCCAGCAGCCCTCTGACAGGGGGCTCACCCCTCCACTTT CASSPLTGGSPLHF TRBJ1-6 TRBD1 many TRBV5-5
TGCAGCGTCGTAAAGTTGGCAGATACGCAGTATTTT CSVVKLADTQYF TRBJ2-3 . few TRBV29-1
TGTGCCAGCAGTCCCCTCGGGACCACAGATACGCAGTATTTT CASSPLGTTDTQYF TRBJ2-3 . . TRBV28
TGTGCCAGCTCCCGGGGAAATAATGAAAAACTGTTTTTT CASSRGNNEKLFF TRBJ1-4 . few TRBV7-2
TGCAGCGTGACGGACAGGGGGGAAGATACGCAGTATTTT CSVTDRGEDTQYF TRBJ2-3 TRBD1 . TRBV29-1
TGTGCCAGCAGACCCGGGTCCTCCTACGAGCAGTACTTC CASRPGSSYEQYF TRBJ2-7 . few TRBV2
TGTGCCAGCAACCGGGACAGTCATAATTCACCCCTCCACTTT CASNRDSHNSPLHF TRBJ1-6 TRBD1 many TRBV28
TGTGCCAGCAGTTTATCGGGGGCGGTGGCCAACGTCCTGACTTTC CASSLSGAVANVLTF TRBJ2-6 . . TRBV27
TGTGCCAGCAGCTCCCTCCCCTCAAGCGGACTGAACACTGAAGCTTTCTTT CASSSLPSSGLNTEAFF TRBJ1-1 . many TRBV6-2/TRBV6-3
TGCGCCAGCAGCGGAAAGCAGGGGGTACGAACTGAAGCTTTCTTT CASSGKQGVRTEAFF TRBJ1-1 TRBD1 . TRBV5-1
TGCAGCGTTTCCCCTCTGACTTATAAGGGGTTCACTGAAGCTTTCTTT CSVSPLTYKGFTEAFF TRBJ1-1 . . TRBV29-1
TGTGCCAGCAGCTTGCCCGGGACAGGGGCTCCTGGCGAGCAGTACTTC CASSLPGTGAPGEQYF TRBJ2-7 TRBD1 many TRBV5-8
TGTGCCAGCAGCTACGACAGGGGGAGAGGCTACACCTTC CASSYDRGRGYTF TRBJ1-2 TRBD1 many TRBV7-3
TGTGCCAGCAGCCAAGAACACGGGATGGTGTATCAGCCCCAGCATTTT CASSQEHGMVYQPQHF TRBJ1-5 . few TRBV4-2
TGTGCCACCAAGAGGCAGGGGTTGAATGAGCAGTTCTTC CATKRQGLNEQFF TRBJ2-1 . many TRBV6-2/TRBV6-3
TGTGCCAGCAGTTACTTTAGGGCAGGGTCGTATGGCTACACCTTC CASSYFRAGSYGYTF TRBJ1-2 . . TRBV6-5
TGTGCCAGCAGCGGGAGAGTGGCGGGAGGCACTGAAGCTTTCTTT CASSGRVAGGTEAFF TRBJ1-1 . many TRBV5-5